The rows below give T cell receptor beta chains drawn from one sample of a study of identical twins. TCRdb recomputed calls from the 5' RACE reads with MiXCR, one row per CDR3 protein. This sample carries about 1.7 million distinct CDR3 sequences, 25% to 35% of them seen once, and the ten largest clones take approximately 0.25%. The sequencing sample was made of cord blood. Every receptor here comes from a newborn girl in good health. Both conserved end residues are part of each CDR3. A D gene is named only where the DNA matches it firmly. Rows may omit the clone size; those that give it use once, few, many or a size class.

clone_size	v_call	j_call	d_call	cdr3_aa	cdr3_nt
.	TRBV12-3/TRBV12-4	TRBJ2-2	TRBD2	CASSGLAGGTGELFF	TGTGCCAGCAGCGGACTAGCGGGAGGCACCGGGGAGCTGTTTTTT
.	TRBV4-1	TRBJ1-2	.	CASSQESGPNYGYTF	TGCGCCAGCAGCCAAGAATCGGGTCCTAACTATGGCTACACCTTC
.	TRBV7-9	TRBJ2-2	.	CASSFEQHTGELFF	TGTGCCAGCAGCTTTGAACAGCACACCGGGGAGCTGTTTTTT
many	TRBV7-9	TRBJ2-7	.	CASSSEGTIYEQYF	TGTGCCAGCAGTTCGGAGGGAACTATCTACGAGCAGTACTTC
.	TRBV7-9	TRBJ2-3	.	CVSSLGERRSTDTQYF	TGTGTCAGCAGCTTAGGAGAGCGGAGAAGCACAGATACGCAGTATTTT
.	TRBV5-1	TRBJ2-7	TRBD2	CASSLPAGDYEQYF	TGCGCCAGCAGCTTGCCAGCGGGAGACTACGAGCAGTACTTC
few	TRBV20-1	TRBJ2-7	TRBD2	CSAEGTSSNYEQYF	TGCAGTGCGGAAGGGACTAGCAGCAACTACGAGCAGTACTTC
many	TRBV7-2	TRBJ1-6	TRBD1	CASSVGQGNNSPLHF	TGTGCCAGCAGCGTGGGACAGGGAAATAATTCACCCCTCCACTTT
.	TRBV4-2	TRBJ1-4	.	CASSQSGGTNGKLFF	TGTGCCAGCAGCCAATCGGGAGGAACTAATGGAAAACTGTTTTTT
.	TRBV24-1	TRBJ1-1	.	CATSDGAKLNTEAFF	TGTGCCACCAGTGATGGGGCTAAATTGAACACTGAAGCTTTCTTT
few	TRBV6-1	TRBJ2-5	.	CASRETLYQETQYF	TGTGCCAGCAGGGAGACCTTGTACCAAGAGACCCAGTACTTC
few	TRBV29-1	TRBJ1-1	TRBD1	CSVPGQGRWDTEAFF	TGCAGCGTTCCCGGACAGGGGAGGTGGGACACTGAAGCTTTCTTT
once	TRBV2	TRBJ2-1	.	CASSELETQFF	TGTGCCAGCAGTGAGTTGGAGACCCAGTTCTTC
few	TRBV7-9	TRBJ2-1	TRBD2	CASSSRLAGDEQFF	TGTGCCAGCAGTTCCCGACTAGCGGGAGATGAGCAGTTCTTC
.	TRBV29-1	TRBJ2-2	.	CSVAAAAGELFF	TGCAGCGTTGCCGCCGCCGCCGGGGAGCTGTTTTTT
once	TRBV6-1	TRBJ1-3	.	CASSEMGIGTIYF	TGTGCCAGCAGTGAAATGGGGATCGGCACCATATATTTT
.	TRBV7-9	TRBJ2-1	TRBD2	CASSLGLTSGSYNEQFF	TGTGCCAGCAGCTTAGGCCTGACTAGCGGCTCCTACAATGAGCAGTTCTTC
.	TRBV20-1	TRBJ2-1	TRBD2	CSAGSRDYANEQFF	TGCAGTGCGGGTTCTCGGGACTACGCGAATGAGCAGTTCTTC
many	TRBV20-1	TRBJ2-7	TRBD1	CSATRQGLYEQYF	TGCAGTGCTACCCGACAGGGCCTCTACGAGCAGTACTTC
.	TRBV4-1	TRBJ1-2	TRBD1	CASSKPGQGANGYTF	TGCGCCAGCAGCAAACCGGGACAGGGGGCCAATGGCTACACCTTC
few	TRBV28	TRBJ2-4	TRBD1	CASSGQGARAKNIQYF	TGTGCCAGCAGTGGACAGGGGGCGCGGGCCAAAAACATTCAGTACTTC
.	TRBV5-1	TRBJ2-7	TRBD1	CAGSRNRGTSYEQYF	TGCGCCGGCAGCCGCAACAGGGGTACGAGCTACGAGCAGTACTTC
once	TRBV20-1	TRBJ2-3	TRBD2	CSASSPGLAGGRFGTDTQYF	TGCAGTGCTAGTTCCCCGGGACTAGCGGGGGGGCGGTTTGGCACAGATACGCAGTATTTT
.	TRBV7-3	TRBJ2-5	.	CAGSLSGGEAETQYF	TGTGCCGGCAGCTTAAGCGGTGGGGAGGCTGAGACCCAGTACTTC
.	TRBV15	TRBJ2-3	TRBD2	CATRGPLAGVPDTQYF	TGTGCCACCAGAGGTCCACTAGCGGGAGTCCCAGATACGCAGTATTTT
.	TRBV20-1	TRBJ1-5	TRBD1	CSANSLGQGGQPQHF	TGCAGTGCTAATTCCCTGGGACAGGGAGGGCAGCCCCAGCATTTT
.	TRBV6-2/TRBV6-3	TRBJ1-5	TRBD1	CASSKGQGMAQHF	TGTGCCAGCAGCAAGGGACAGGGGATGGCCCAGCATTTT
.	TRBV20-1	TRBJ1-1	TRBD1	CSAISGTGLGTETFF	TGCAGTGCCATATCAGGGACAGGGTTAGGCACTGAAACTTTCTTT
.	TRBV6-6	TRBJ2-7	TRBD1	CASGGTGYEQYF	TGTGCCAGCGGAGGGACAGGCTACGAGCAGTACTTC
many	TRBV12-5	TRBJ2-1	.	CASGLYRVGYNEQFF	TGTGCTAGTGGCTTATACAGGGTGGGTTACAATGAGCAGTTCTTC
few	TRBV19	TRBJ2-5	TRBD1	CASTPGTGTETQYF	TGTGCCAGTACTCCTGGGACAGGGACGGAGACCCAGTACTTC
.	TRBV7-9	TRBJ2-1	.	CASSRRGITYNEQFF	TGTGCCAGCAGCCGTCGCGGAATCACCTACAATGAGCAGTTCTTC
.	TRBV27	TRBJ2-1	.	CASSFAGLEQFF	TGTGCCAGCAGTTTCGCGGGCCTTGAGCAGTTCTTC
.	TRBV11-1	TRBJ2-7	TRBD2	CASSLAGTLYYEQYF	TGTGCCAGCAGCCTAGCGGGGACGTTATACTACGAGCAGTACTTC
few	TRBV4-1	TRBJ2-1	.	CASSQAYTRSSYNEQFF	TGCGCCAGCAGCCAGGCTTATACCCGGAGCTCCTACAATGAGCAGTTCTTC
.	TRBV20-1	TRBJ1-2	.	CSASRSFYGYTF	TGCAGTGCTAGTAGGTCGTTCTATGGCTACACCTTC
few	TRBV28	TRBJ2-1	TRBD2	CASSFRRAGGFYNEQFF	TGTGCCAGCAGTTTTCGTCGGGCGGGAGGGTTCTACAATGAGCAGTTCTTC
few	TRBV10-3	TRBJ1-4	TRBD1	CAISARDRGNEKLFF	TGTGCCATCAGTGCCCGGGACAGGGGTAATGAAAAACTGTTTTTT
.	TRBV5-6	TRBJ2-7	.	CASKLLGFSYEQYF	TGTGCCAGCAAACTCCTGGGGTTCTCCTACGAGCAGTACTTC
.	TRBV7-9	TRBJ1-2	.	CASSLDQGRSGYTF	TGTGCCAGCAGCTTAGATCAGGGTAGGAGCGGCTACACCTTC
.	TRBV6-4	TRBJ2-1	TRBD2	CASSVFAGGSNEQFF	TGTGCCAGCAGTGTCTTCGCGGGGGGCTCCAATGAGCAGTTCTTC
.	TRBV7-9	TRBJ2-7	.	CASSSNMTTYEQYF	TGTGCCAGCAGTTCCAACATGACCACCTACGAGCAGTACTTC
few	TRBV20-1	TRBJ1-3	.	CSARDRTFSGNTIYF	TGCAGTGCTAGAGATCGAACTTTCTCTGGAAACACCATATATTTT
many	TRBV27	TRBJ2-7	.	CASRGAGIYEQYF	TGTGCCAGCAGGGGGGCAGGGATCTACGAGCAGTACTTC
few	TRBV7-9	TRBJ2-3	.	CASSSRTPFSTQYF	TGTGCCAGCAGCTCCCGGACCCCTTTCTCGACGCAGTATTTT